These T cell receptor beta chains were read from a single sample in a study of long-term antiretroviral therapy in people with HIV. Measured with immunoSEQ multiplex PCR; TCRdb has only the in-frame clones, and not every one. The repertoire includes 33,000 or so clones, roughly 80% of them detected once, and under 15% sits in the top ten. The sequencing here drew on unsorted PBMCs, taken 0.3 years after starting antiretroviral therapy. The receptors originated from a man between 18 and 29 years old with HIV. CDR3s leave out the opening cysteine and the closing phenylalanine or tryptophan. The order of the fields is J gene, V gene, CDR3 protein.

J: TRBJ2-1
V: TRBV9
CDR3: ASSITGHEQF

J: TRBJ2-3
V: TRBV25-1
CDR3: ASSAPGQGEDTQY

J: TRBJ2-1
V: TRBV7-3
CDR3: ASSPRSSYNEQF

J: TRBJ1-1
V: TRBV10-3
CDR3: AISEAQAMNTEAF

J: TRBJ2-7
V: TRBV10-3
CDR3: AISEVEGADEQY

J: TRBJ1-3
V: TRBV7-9
CDR3: ASSTKDGYSGNTIY

J: TRBJ2-3
V: TRBV30
CDR3: AWSGLGSRGADTQY

J: TRBJ2-4
V: TRBV4-2
CDR3: ASSQDRGGANIQY

J: TRBJ2-1
V: TRBV6-5
CDR3: ASSGDRDRGNEQF

J: TRBJ2-7
V: TRBV19
CDR3: ASSIVGSSYEQY

J: TRBJ2-6
V: TRBV30
CDR3: AWSVSSGANVLT

J: TRBJ2-5
V: TRBV19
CDR3: ASSSLGPETQY

J: TRBJ2-6
V: TRBV7-3
CDR3: ASSQGLTLSGANVLT

J: TRBJ1-2
V: TRBV6-6
CDR3: ASSWTPNYGYT

J: TRBJ1-1
V: TRBV27
CDR3: ASSTGDLVNTEAF

J: TRBJ2-7
V: TRBV19
CDR3: ASSIASGSPTEQY

J: TRBJ1-2
V: TRBV27
CDR3: ASSFSRGYGYT

J: TRBJ2-2
V: TRBV9
CDR3: ASSVVNRGPGELF

J: TRBJ2-1
V: TRBV11-2
CDR3: ASSLVVPASSYNEQF